The 19 T cell receptor beta chains listed next were all sequenced from one sample in a study of tumor-infiltrating lymphocytes in primary liver carcinoma. Total RNA (around 0.45 ug) served as template for TCR beta cDNA synthesis primed by a constant-region primer. Slightly modified ARM-PCR, run as three nested multiplex PCR rounds, produced the TCR beta libraries. TRBV1-TRBV30 forward primers paired with a C-beta reverse primer were used in the first two PCR rounds, which ran about 11 cycles each. From the multiplex PCR reads, TCRdb called clonotypes with MiXCR, one entry per CDR3 protein. The sample has about 210,000 distinct CDR3 sequences; approximately 86% are singletons. Unsorted bulk tissue (about 19-33 mg) underwent RNA and DNA co-extraction. Sequences were obtained from tumor tissue from primary liver carcinoma. The receptors shown here come from a man aged 35 to 55 with primary liver carcinoma and hepatitis B virus infection.

As regards this clonotype: Lacking the conserved final phenylalanine or tryptophan, this CDR3 likely reflects a read error. The rearrangement uses TRBV5-4 and TRBJ2-7; D may be TRBD1 (5 bases). Per germline, CDR1 SGHNT and CDR2 YYREEE (reference sequence). This CDR3 has 15 residues. CDR3 protein: CASSSKDSFSYKQYL. The CDR3 DNA sequence: TGTGCCAGCAGCTCCAAAGACAGTTTCTCCTACAAGCAGTACCTC.

Ten or more counts support this clonotype. The gene calls are TRBV14 and TRBJ1-5; TRBD1 might be the D (6 bases). CDR1 is SGHDN and CDR2 is FVKESK in the germline V gene. CDR3 size: 13 residues. Between the trimmed V and J ends, which lost 6 bases and 6 bases, there was a span of 12 bases. CDR3 residues: CASRAAGVQPQHF. Written as DNA, the CDR3 is TGTGCCAGCAGAGCAGCAGGGGTTCAGCCCCAGCATTTT.

Worth noting for this clonotype: One end of the junction varies from germline; a read error may be responsible. The chain carries TRBV11-1 and TRBJ2-3, with D perhaps matching TRBD2 (5 bases). The CDR3 sequence is 15 residues long. Germline CDR1 SGHAT, CDR2 FQDESV (reference sequence). The CDR3 spells CTSTLPRESTDTQYF. CDR3 DNA: TGTACCAGCACTTTGCCGAGGGAGAGCACTGATACGCAGTATTTT.

This clonotype has only one observation. The chain uses TRBV11-1 and TRBJ2-1; tentatively, D is TRBD2 (5 bases). Trimming pared 6 bases from V and 15 bases from J, leaving 33 bases between. The length of the CDR3 is 17 residues. Germline V CDR1 and CDR2: SGHAT, FQDESV (reference sequence). CDR3 in amino acids: CASSSNGMSRSFNDRFF. The DNA of the CDR3 is TGTGCCAGCAGTTCAAACGGGATGAGCAGGTCGTTTAATGATCGGTTCTTC.

A word on this clonotype: Because the CDR3 is missing its conserved closing phenylalanine or tryptophan, this is likely a read error. No DNA is shown, since the ends of the CDR3 on it are uncertain; the CDR3 is the one TCRdb lists. The gene calls are TRBV11-3 and TRBJ1-5; no check of the table's D call, TRBD1, against the DNA was made. From germline, CDR1 is SGHNT and CDR2 YENEEA. With termini counted, the CDR3 has 15 amino acids. CDR3 residues: CTSSLDLGVAQPQHL.

About this clonotype itself: One end of the junction fails to match germline, which may point to a read error. This chain uses TRBV6-2 or TRBV6-3 with TRBJ1-1; no clear D gene. Germline V gene sequence: CDR1 MNHEY, CDR2 SVGEGT. The CDR3 runs 16 residues. The CDR3 coding sequence is TGTGCCAGCACTATAATCTGGACGATGGTAGTCACTGAGGCTTTCTTT. As protein: CASTIIWTMVVTEAFF.

In the case of this clonotype: The junction differs from germline at one of its ends, possibly a read error. The CDR3 sequence: CTSSPKAPSDTQYF. CDR3 coding DNA: TGTACCAGCAGCCCTAAGGCCCCGTCTGATACGCAGTATTTT. The chain joins TRBV11-1 to TRBJ2-3; no firm D call. This CDR3 has 14 amino acids. Germline V gene data show CDR1 as SGHAT and CDR2 as FQDESV (reference sequence).

On this clonotype: It may be a read error: a sequence one base away is much more abundant. This CDR3 reads CASSQELGFKYF. DNA for the CDR3: TGTGCCAGCAGCCAAGAACTGGGATTCAAGTACTTC. The V call is TRBV11-2, the J call TRBJ2-7; D unresolved. CDR1 and CDR2 (germline): SGHAT, FQNNGV. The ends were cut back, 5 bases at V and 11 bases at J, with 16 bases in the middle. The CDR3 runs to 12 residues.

The rearrangement links TRBV4-1 to TRBJ1-1, with 10 nucleotides matching TRBD1. In germline, CDR1 is MGHRA, CDR2 YSYEKL. With 4 bases clipped from V and 8 bases from J, the junction kept 13 bases outside the gene matches. This CDR3 region has 16 residues. CDR3 loop: CASSLGTGALNAEAFF. CDR3 DNA sequence: TGCGCCAGCAGCCTCGGGACAGGGGCCCTGAACGCCGAAGCTTTCTTT.

The J gene is TRBJ2-5, the V gene TRBV28, with TRBD2 matching 7 bases. J lost 2 bases, V lost 10 bases, and 10 bases had no gene match. The CDR3 runs to 14 residues. Per the germline V gene, CDR1 is MDHEN and CDR2 is SYDVKM. Written as DNA, the CDR3 is TGTGCCAACCGACTCAGCGGGAATCAAGAGACCCAGTACTTC. It specifies CANRLSGNQETQYF.

The chain employs TRBV12-3 or TRBV12-4 and TRBJ2-7; 8 bases match TRBD2. CDR3 length equals 14 residues. V shed 7 bases, J shed 6 bases, and the junction held 11 bases outside the gene matches. In nucleotides, the CDR3 is TGTGCCAGCATTTCCCAAACCAGCGGGGGCGAGCAGTACTTC. Its protein is CASISQTSGGEQYF.

About this clonotype itself: It is likely a read error, because the conserved phenylalanine at the end of the CDR3 is missing. The DNA for the CDR3 is TGCGCCAGCAGCGTCACAGATACGCAGTATCTT. It is translated as CASSVTDTQYL. The chain employs TRBV10-2 and TRBJ2-3; no reliable D call. The CDR3 covers 11 residues. The ends were cut back, 6 bases at V and 2 bases at J, with 3 bases in the middle. The V gene's germline CDR1 is WSHSY and CDR2 SAAADI.

A single count supports this clonotype. The chain is built from TRBV12-3 or TRBV12-4 and TRBJ2-3, with 7 bases fitting TRBD2. The CDR3 sequence is 17 residues long. V gave up 2 bases and J gave up 6 bases; unmatched junction bases: 14. CDR3 coding DNA: TGTGCCAGCAGTTTACGGGGCATACTAGCGTCCGCCGATACGCAGTATTTT. Amino acid sequence: CASSLRGILASADTQYF.

V gene TRBV6-2 or TRBV6-3 combines with J gene TRBJ2-1; 11 positions match TRBD2. In germline, CDR1 is MNHEY, CDR2 SVGEGT. The CDR3 has 15 residues. The V segment lost 5 bases and the J segment 10 bases; nucleotides outside the gene matches: 10. CDR3: CASSGGLAEGEEQFF. For the CDR3, the DNA is TGTGCCAGCAGTGGGGGACTAGCGGAAGGAGAGGAGCAGTTCTTC.

On this clonotype itself: No conserved phenylalanine or tryptophan is present at the end of the CDR3, so a read error is the likely explanation. The rearrangement uses TRBV11-2 and TRBJ2-5, with D unclear. With 6 bases removed from V and 5 bases from J, the gap between germline ends came to 19 bases. Germline CDR1 and CDR2: SGHAT and FQNNGV. This CDR3 is 15 amino acids long. The CDR3 loop reads CASSRYTGPAETQYI. The CDR3 nucleotides are TGTGCCAGCAGTCGTTACACTGGTCCCGCGGAGACCCAGTACATC.

A note on this clonotype: Relative to the germline gene, one junction end is altered; a read error may explain this. Here the CDR3 DNA reads TGTGCTAGCTGCTTTCCCGAGACTAGCGGGACCAAAAACATCCAGTACTTC. Protein product: CASCFPETSGTKNIQYF. This chain connects TRBV11-1 to TRBJ2-4; 11 bases map to TRBD2. The CDR3 totals 17 residues. The germline gives CDR1 SGHAT, CDR2 FQDESV (reference sequence).

A remark on this clonotype: The conserved closing phenylalanine or tryptophan is absent in this CDR3, likely reflecting a read error. J is TRBJ2-1 and V is TRBV6-5; tentatively, D is TRBD2 (6 bases). The germline CDR1 and CDR2 sequences are MNHEY and SVGAGI. This CDR3 is 14 amino acids long. The CDR3 region is CANSYQTSFIEQFL. The CDR3 coding sequence is TGTGCCAACAGTTACCAGACTAGTTTTATTGAGCAGTTCTTA.

The V and J genes are TRBV2 and TRBJ1-1; 8 bases are a match to TRBD1. The V gene's germline CDR1 is SNHLY and CDR2 FYNNEI. This CDR3 contains 14 residues. J lost 6 bases, V lost 7 bases, and 10 bases had no gene match. CDR3 nucleotide sequence: TGTGCCAGCACTGTGGACAGGGTCGAAGCTGAAGCTTTCTTT. This translates into CASTVDRVEAEAFF. Using reference TRBV2 and TRBJ1-1 for the parts outside the CDR3, the full variable domain is EPEVTQTPSHQVTQMGQEVILRCVPISNHLYFYWYRQILGQKVEFLVSFYNNEISEKSEIFDDQFSVERPDGSNFTLKIRSTKLEDSAMYFCASTVDRVEAEAFFGQGTRLTVV.

Concerning this clonotype: No DNA is shown, since the ends of the CDR3 on it are uncertain; the CDR3 is the one TCRdb lists. The genes are TRBV29-1 and TRBJ1-5. CDR1 and CDR2 from the germline V gene are SQVTM and ANQGSEA. The CDR3 is made up of 13 amino acids, end residues included. The CDR3 reads CSVGGGANQPQRF.